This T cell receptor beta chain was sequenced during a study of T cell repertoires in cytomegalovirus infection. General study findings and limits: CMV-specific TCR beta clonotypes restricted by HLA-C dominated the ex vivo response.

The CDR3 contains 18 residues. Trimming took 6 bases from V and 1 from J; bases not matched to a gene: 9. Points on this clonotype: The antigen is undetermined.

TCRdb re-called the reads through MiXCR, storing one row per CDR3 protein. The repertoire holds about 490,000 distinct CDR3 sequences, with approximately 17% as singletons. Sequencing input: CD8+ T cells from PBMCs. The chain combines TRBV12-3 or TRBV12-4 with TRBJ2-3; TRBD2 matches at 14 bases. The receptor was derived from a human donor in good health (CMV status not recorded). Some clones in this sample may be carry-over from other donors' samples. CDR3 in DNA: TGTGCCAGCAGACCCGGACTAGCGGGGGGCACAGGCACAGATACGCAGTATTTT. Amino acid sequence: CASRPGLAGGTGTDTQYF.